This T cell receptor beta chain was obtained from a study of blood T cell repertoires in COVID-19. Libraries were prepared by immunoSEQ multiplex PCR; TCRdb keeps only in-frame clonotypes and omits some of them. The table lists roughly 260,000 clones, 80% to 90% of them singletons. The germline CDR1 and CDR2 sequences are LNHDA and SQIVND (reference sequence). The CDR3 sequence is 16 residues long. The V end lost 3 bases, the J end lost 3 bases, and 15 bases lay between the germline ends. This chain links TRBV19 with TRBJ2-1; perhaps TRBD1 as D (6 bases). This clonotype was obtained from a woman between 50 and 59 years old who had recovered from COVID-19. Sequencing input: PBMCs or T cells enriched from blood (not recorded which). DNA of the CDR3: TGTGCCAGTAGTATTGGACAGTCCGTCAACTACAATGAGCAGTTCTTC. As protein: CASSIGQSVNYNEQFF.